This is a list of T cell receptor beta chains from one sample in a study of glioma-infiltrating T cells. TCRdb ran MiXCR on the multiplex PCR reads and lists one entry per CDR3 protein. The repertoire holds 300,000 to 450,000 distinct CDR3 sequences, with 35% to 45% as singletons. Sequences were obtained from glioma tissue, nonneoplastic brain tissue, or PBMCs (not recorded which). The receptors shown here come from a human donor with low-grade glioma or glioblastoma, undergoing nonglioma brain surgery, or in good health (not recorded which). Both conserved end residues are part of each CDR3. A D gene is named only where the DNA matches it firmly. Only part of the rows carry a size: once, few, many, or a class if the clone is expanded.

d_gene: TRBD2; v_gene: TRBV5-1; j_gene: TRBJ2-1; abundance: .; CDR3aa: CASRPGLEIEQFF; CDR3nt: TGCGCCAGCAGACCGGGACTAGAAATAGAGCAGTTCTTC
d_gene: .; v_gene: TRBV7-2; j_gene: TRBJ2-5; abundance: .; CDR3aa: CASSISTYQETQYF; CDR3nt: TGTGCCAGCAGCATATCCACCTACCAAGAGACCCAGTACTTC
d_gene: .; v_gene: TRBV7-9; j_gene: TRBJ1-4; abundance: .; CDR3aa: CASSLPPGTKLFF; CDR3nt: TGTGCCAGCAGCTTACCCCCAGGGACAAAACTGTTTTTT
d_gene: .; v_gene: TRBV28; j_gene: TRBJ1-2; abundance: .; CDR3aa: CASSLVGSYTF; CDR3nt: TGTGCCAGCAGTTTGGTAGGGAGCTACACCTTC
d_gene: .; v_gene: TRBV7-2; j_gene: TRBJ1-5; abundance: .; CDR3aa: CASREERGPMPQHF; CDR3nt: TGTGCCAGCAGGGAGGAGAGGGGTCCCATGCCCCAGCATTTT
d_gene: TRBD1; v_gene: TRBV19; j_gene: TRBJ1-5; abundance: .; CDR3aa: CASSIFWQGAYQPQHF; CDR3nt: TGTGCCAGTAGTATTTTTTGGCAGGGGGCTTATCAGCCCCAGCATTTT
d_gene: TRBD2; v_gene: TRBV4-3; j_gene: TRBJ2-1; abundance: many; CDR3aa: CASSQATSDYNEQFF; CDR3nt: TGCGCCAGCAGCCAAGCCACTAGCGACTACAATGAGCAGTTCTTC
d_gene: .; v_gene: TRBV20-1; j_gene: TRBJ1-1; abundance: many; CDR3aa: CSAKETVNTEAFF; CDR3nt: TGCAGTGCCAAGGAAACGGTTAACACTGAAGCTTTCTTT
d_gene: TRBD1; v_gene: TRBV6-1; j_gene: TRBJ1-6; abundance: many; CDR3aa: CASRRQGGSPLHF; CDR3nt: TGTGCCAGCAGGAGACAGGGAGGATCACCCCTCCACTTT
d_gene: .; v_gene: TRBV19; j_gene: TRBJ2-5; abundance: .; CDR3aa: CASSDTGLPGEETQYF; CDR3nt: TGTGCCAGTAGTGACACAGGACTACCCGGGGAGGAGACCCAGTACTTC
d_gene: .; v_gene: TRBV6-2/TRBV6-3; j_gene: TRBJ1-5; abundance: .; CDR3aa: CASSALECVGHGQPQHF; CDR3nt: TGTGCCAGCAGCGCGTTAGAGTGCGTGGGGCACGGTCAGCCCCAGCATTTT
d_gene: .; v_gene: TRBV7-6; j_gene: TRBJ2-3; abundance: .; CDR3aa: CASSLAQGHSDTQYF; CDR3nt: TGTGCCAGCAGCCTAGCTCAGGGACATTCAGATACGCAGTATTTT
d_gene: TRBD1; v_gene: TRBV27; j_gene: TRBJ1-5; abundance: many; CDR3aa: CASSSGTVSNQPQHF; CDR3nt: TGTGCCAGCAGTTCCGGGACAGTAAGCAATCAGCCCCAGCATTTT
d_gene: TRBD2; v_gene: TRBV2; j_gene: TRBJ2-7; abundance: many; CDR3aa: CASVPGLAASYEQYF; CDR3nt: TGTGCCAGCGTACCGGGACTAGCGGCGTCCTACGAGCAGTACTTC
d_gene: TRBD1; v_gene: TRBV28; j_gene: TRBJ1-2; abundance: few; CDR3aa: CASSPSGGWSLGGYTF; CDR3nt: TGTGCCAGCAGTCCCTCAGGGGGATGGTCGCTCGGAGGCTACACCTTC